The 29 T cell receptor beta chains below were found in one sample sequenced in a study of radiation and T cells in renal cell carcinoma. TCRdb's copy holds only in-frame clones and misses some; the assay was immunoSEQ multiplex PCR. The sample contains roughly 100,000 clones, under 90% of which appear only once. Time point defined: baseline pretreatment blood. The treatment: 15 Gy SBRT to primary tumor, nephrectomy 4 weeks later. Material: blood, obtained from a patient whose treatment included radiotherapy and nephrectomy. The receptors derive from a man aged 55-75 years with renal cell carcinoma.

V gene TRBV7-6 combines with J gene TRBJ2-3; D is ambiguous. The germline CDR1 and CDR2 sequences are SGHVS and FNYEAQ. This CDR3 has 12 amino acids. V was shortened by 9 bases and J by 2 bases, with 9 bases between the two germline ends. CDR3 residues: CASAQSTDTQYF. In DNA, the CDR3 is TGTGCCAGTGCGCAGTCCACAGATACGCAGTATTTT. Supplemented by reference TRBV7-6 and TRBJ2-3, the full variable domain reads GAGVSQSPRYKVTKRGQDVALRCDPISGHVSLYWYRQALGQGPEFLTYFNYEAQQDKSGLPNDRFSAERPEGSISTLTIQRTEQRDSAMYRCASAQSTDTQYFGPGTRLTVL.

The chain combines TRBV19 with TRBJ1-1; D is uncertain. The CDR3 length is 13 residues. The germline CDR1 and CDR2 sequences are LNHDA and SQIVND (reference sequence). Between the trimmed V and J ends, which lost 3 bases and 1 base, there was a span of 6 bases. The CDR3 sequence is CASSMLGNTEAFF. The CDR3 DNA follows: TGTGCCAGTAGTATGTTGGGGAACACTGAAGCTTTCTTT.

This sequence joins TRBV14 and TRBJ2-7, with 7 bases matching TRBD1. The V and J ends lost 1 base and 0 bases, in that order; junction bases with no gene match: 3. This CDR3 comprises 15 residues. Germline V CDR1 and CDR2: SGHDN, FVKESK. The CDR3 protein is CASSQGQGISYEQYF. In nucleotides, the CDR3 is TGTGCCAGCAGCCAAGGACAGGGAATCTCCTACGAGCAGTACTTC. The variable domain in full, with the rest retrieved from reference TRBV14 and TRBJ2-7, is EAGVTQFPSHSVIEKGQTVTLRCDPISGHDNLYWYRRVMGKEIKFLLHFVKESKQDESGMPNNRFLAERTGGTYSTLKVQPAELEDSGVYFCASSQGQGISYEQYFGPGTRLTVT.

This rearrangement joins TRBV7-2 to TRBJ2-2, with D possibly TRBD1 on 6 matching bases. The CDR3 consists of 14 residues. CDR1 is SGHTA and CDR2 is FQGNSA in the germline V gene. V was cut by 5 bases and J by 5 bases, with 12 bases left in between. CDR3 in DNA: TGTGCCAGCAGCCGATTGCAGGGGACCGGGGAGCTGTTTTTT. Translating it yields CASSRLQGTGELFF.

This chain links TRBV6-1 with TRBJ2-5; D gene unclear. This CDR3 region has 11 residues. The ends were cut back, 6 bases at V and 5 bases at J, with 7 bases in the middle. Germline V gives CDR1 MNHNS, CDR2 SASEGT. The CDR3 protein is CASSDTETQYF. CDR3 DNA: TGTGCCAGCAGCGACACGGAGACCCAGTACTTC.

The rearrangement joins TRBV13 to TRBJ2-3; D gene uncertain. CDR1 is PRHDT and CDR2 is FYEKMQ in the germline V gene (reference sequence). The CDR3 sequence is 14 residues long. With 2 bases removed from V and 7 bases from J, the gap between germline ends came to 13 bases. DNA of the CDR3: TGTGCCAGCAGCTTAAATTCGGTCTGGAATACGCAGTATTTT. Translation: CASSLNSVWNTQYF. The full variable domain, rest sourced from reference TRBV13 and TRBJ2-3, is AAGVIQSPRHLIKEKRETATLKCYPIPRHDTVYWYQQGPGQDPQFLISFYEKMQSDKGSIPDRFSAQQFSDYHSELNMSSLELGDSALYFCASSLNSVWNTQYFGPGTRLTVL.

The rearrangement uses TRBV2 and TRBJ2-1; a possible D gene is TRBD2 (5 bases). Germline V lookup: CDR1 SNHLY, CDR2 FYNNEI. CDR3 length: 13 amino acids. Trimming took off 3 bases at V and 4 bases at J, with 7 bases between the two ends. The DNA of the CDR3 is TGTGCCAGCAGTGAGGAGGCATACAATGAGCAGTTCTTC. Residues: CASSEEAYNEQFF.

The chain joins TRBV4-2 to TRBJ2-3; 10 bases agree with TRBD1. Germline CDR1 LGHNA, CDR2 YNFKEQ. The junction had 4 bases not matched to a gene; V was cut back by 4 bases and J by 3 bases. This CDR3 contains 15 residues. This CDR3 reads CASSPRQGATDTQYF. The CDR3 bases are TGTGCCAGCAGCCCACGACAGGGGGCTACAGATACGCAGTATTTT.

The rearrangement uses TRBV5-8 and TRBJ1-4, with TRBD1 matching over 7 bases. The CDR3 loop spans 14 amino acids. In germline, CDR1 is SGHTS, CDR2 YDEGEE. V shed 4 bases, J shed 4 bases, and the junction held 4 bases outside the gene matches. As DNA, the CDR3 is TGTGCCAGCAGCGACGGACAGGTTAATGAAAAACTGTTTTTT. Translated: CASSDGQVNEKLFF.

The chain links TRBV30 to TRBJ2-3; 9 bases agree with TRBD1. V lost 0 bases to trimming and J lost 4 bases; unmatched junction nucleotides: 14. Germline V gene data show CDR1 as GTSNPN and CDR2 as SVGIG (reference sequence). The CDR3 runs to 18 residues. Here the CDR3 reads CAWSVRGPGQGFADTQYF. CDR3 in DNA: TGTGCCTGGAGTGTAAGGGGACCGGGACAGGGTTTCGCAGATACGCAGTATTTT.

The V and J genes are TRBV10-1 and TRBJ2-2; D ambiguous. Germline lookup yields CDR1 WNHNN and CDR2 SYGVQD (reference sequence). This CDR3 spans 13 amino acids. V lost 2 bases, J lost 3 bases, and 4 bases lay in between. The CDR3 protein is CASSEVDTGELFF. CDR3 bases: TGCGCCAGCAGTGAGGTTGACACCGGGGAGCTGTTTTTT.

This clone has ten or more counts. This chain joins TRBV9 and TRBJ1-1; D unresolved. This CDR3 spans 14 amino acids. Germline V gene sequence: CDR1 SGDLS, CDR2 YYNGEE. Trimming pared 0 bases from V and 1 base from J, leaving 7 bases between. The DNA for the CDR3 is TGTGCCAGCAGCGTAGTGCCAACGAACACTGAAGCTTTCTTT. Encoded protein: CASSVVPTNTEAFF.

The chain joins TRBV7-9 to TRBJ2-5, with TRBD1 as a possible D gene (6 bases). Germline lookup yields CDR1 SEHNR and CDR2 FQNEAQ (reference sequence). With 5 bases removed from V and 0 bases from J, the gap between germline ends came to 10 bases. This CDR3 is 14 amino acids long. Here the CDR3 reads CASSRRDNQETQYF. CDR3 sequence (DNA): TGTGCCAGCAGCCGTAGGGACAACCAAGAGACCCAGTACTTC. The full variable domain, its missing parts supplied by reference TRBV7-9 and TRBJ2-5, is DTGVSQNPRHKITKRGQNVTFRCDPISEHNRLYWYRQTLGQGPEFLTYFQNEAQLEKSRLLSDRFSAERPKGSFSTLEIQRTEQGDSAMYLCASSRRDNQETQYFGPGTRLLVL.

The chain links TRBV7-8 to TRBJ2-5; 10 positions agree with TRBD1. CDR1 is SGHVS, CDR2 FQNEAQ, per germline. The CDR3 spans 15 residues. Germline trimming cut 5 bases from V and 4 bases from J; bases unmatched to any gene: 7. Here the CDR3 DNA reads TGTGCCAGCAGCCGTGGACAGGGGGGTGGAGAGACCCAGTACTTC. Translating gives CASSRGQGGGETQYF.

The gene calls are TRBV18 and TRBJ2-7, with TRBD2 matching over 8 bases. Germline V gene data show CDR1 as KGHSH and CDR2 as LQKENI. The ends lost 2 bases at V and 2 bases at J; junction bases unmatched: 8. This CDR3 contains 16 residues. CDR3 in amino acids: CASSPTSGEETYEQYF. CDR3 coding DNA: TGTGCCAGCTCACCAACTAGCGGTGAGGAAACCTACGAGCAGTACTTC.

This chain joins TRBV7-6 and TRBJ2-2, with 7 bases matching TRBD1. The CDR3 extends over 14 amino acids. The trim removed 5 bases at V and 3 bases at J, leaving 3 bases unmatched. Germline loops: CDR1 SGHVS, CDR2 FNYEAQ. CDR3 protein: CASSRDSYTGELFF. CDR3 sequence (DNA): TGTGCCAGCAGCCGGGACAGTTACACCGGGGAGCTGTTTTTT.

The gene calls are TRBV7-2 and TRBJ1-5, with a tentative D call TRBD1 (6 bases). The CDR3 is made up of 14 amino acids. Trimming removed 2 bases from V and 4 bases from J, with 9 bases in between. Looked up from germline, CDR1 is SGHTA and CDR2 is FQGNSA. Written as DNA, the CDR3 is TGTGCCAGCAGCTTATTTCAGGGGAATCAGCCCCAGCATTTT. The encoded protein is CASSLFQGNQPQHF. The full variable domain, rest sourced from reference TRBV7-2 and TRBJ1-5, is GAGVSQSPSNKVTEKGKDVELRCDPISGHTALYWYRQSLGQGLEFLIYFQGNSAPDKSGLPSDRFSAERTGGSVSTLTIQRTQQEDSAVYLCASSLFQGNQPQHFGDGTRLSIL.

CDR3 sequence reads: CASSWHVGGTQETQYF. In nucleotides, the CDR3 is TGTGCCAGCAGTTGGCATGTAGGGGGAACCCAAGAGACCCAGTACTTC. The chain has TRBV6-5 and TRBJ2-5, with D maybe TRBD1 (6 bases). Germline lookup yields CDR1 MNHEY and CDR2 SVGAGI. Trimming took off 4 bases at V and 1 base at J, with 16 bases between the two ends. The CDR3 loop spans 16 amino acids.

This chain connects TRBV27 to TRBJ1-2; 8 nucleotides agree with TRBD1. The CDR3 has 14 residues. The V gene end was trimmed by 3 bases and the J gene end by 4 bases; junction bases not matched to a gene: 4. Looked up from germline, CDR1 is MNHEY and CDR2 is SMNVEV (reference sequence). The CDR3 DNA reads as TGTGCCAGCAGTTTGGACAGGGCTTCCTATGGCTACACCTTC. This gives the protein CASSLDRASYGYTF.

The chain uses TRBV6-5 and TRBJ1-5; D call uncertain. This CDR3 spans 14 amino acids. V lost 0 bases, J lost 11 bases, and 14 bases lay in between. In germline, CDR1 is MNHEY, CDR2 SVGAGI. For the CDR3, the DNA is TGTGCCAGCAGTTACTCGTTGGGAGAGGGAACCCAGCATTTT. Protein product: CASSYSLGEGTQHF.

In this sample, this clone turned up once. The chain employs TRBV10-2 and TRBJ2-4; D might be TRBD1 (5 bases). The CDR3 length is 17 residues. CDR1 is WSHSY, CDR2 SAAADI, per germline. Trimming shortened V by 0 bases and J by 6 bases, and 18 bases separated the two germline ends. CDR3 protein: CASSESRFQGRGNIQYF. CDR3 bases: TGCGCCAGCAGTGAGTCCCGCTTCCAGGGAAGGGGAAACATTCAGTACTTC.

The chain employs TRBV7-2 and TRBJ2-3; 10 bases agree with TRBD2. Per the germline V gene, CDR1 is SGHTA and CDR2 is FQGNSA. CDR3 size: 15 residues. V lost 4 bases, J lost 3 bases, and 4 bases stayed unmatched. The CDR3 protein is CASSYLAGDTDTQYF. CDR3 sequence (DNA): TGTGCCAGCAGCTATCTAGCGGGAGATACAGATACGCAGTATTTT.

This clone occurred once. V and J are TRBV5-1 and TRBJ2-1; 11 nucleotides align to TRBD2. CDR1 SGHRS and CDR2 YFSETQ come from the germline V gene. The CDR3 is 15 amino acids. V lost 4 bases, J lost 7 bases, and 7 bases stayed unmatched. The CDR3 DNA follows: TGCGCCAGCAGCCTACTAGCGGGAGCGGGAAATGAGCAGTTCTTC. Translated, it gives CASSLLAGAGNEQFF.

V is TRBV5-5 and J is TRBJ2-7; D remains ambiguous. Germline V gene sequence: CDR1 SGHKS, CDR2 YYEKEE (reference sequence). Trimming took 0 bases from V and 2 from J, leaving 6 bases between them. CDR3 length equals 13 residues. The CDR3 DNA reads TGTGCCAGCAGCTTGGCAGGACCCTACGAGCAGTACTTC. The encoded protein is CASSLAGPYEQYF.

The chain recombines TRBV7-2 with TRBJ2-5; TRBD2 is a possible D gene (6 bases). The V end lost 1 base, the J end lost 7 bases, and 13 bases lay between the germline ends. From germline, CDR1 is SGHTA and CDR2 FQGNSA. This CDR3 region has 14 residues. The CDR3 loop reads CASSLDWRAGTQYF. The CDR3 DNA reads TGTGCCAGCAGCTTAGACTGGAGGGCCGGGACCCAGTACTTC.

The chain joins TRBV6-1 to TRBJ1-4; D gene uncertain. The CDR3 runs to 14 residues. The germline CDR1 and CDR2 sequences are MNHNS and SASEGT. The V and J ends lost 7 bases and 4 bases respectively, with 13 bases between them. The CDR3 here is CASTSDKHNEKLFF. The CDR3 DNA is TGTGCCAGCACCAGTGACAAGCATAATGAAAAACTGTTTTTT.

The chain is built from TRBV11-1 and TRBJ2-1; tentatively, D is TRBD1 (6 bases). The germline V gene has CDR1 SGHAT and CDR2 FQDESV (reference sequence). Trimming cost V 5 bases and J 14 bases, with 19 bases left between them. The CDR3 consists of 13 residues. The CDR3 nucleotides are TGTGCCAGCAGCCTCTTAGAACAGGGTACAAAGTTCTTC. It is translated as CASSLLEQGTKFF. The full variable domain, completed using reference TRBV11-1 and TRBJ2-1, is EAEVAQSPRYKITEKSQAVAFWCDPISGHATLYWYRQILGQGPELLVQFQDESVVDDSQLPKDRFSAERLKGVDSTLKIQPAELGDSAMYLCASSLLEQGTKFFGPGTRLTVL.

The gene calls are TRBV5-1 and TRBJ1-1; D gene unclear. The germline V gene encodes CDR1 SGHRS and CDR2 YFSETQ. CDR3 length: 13 amino acids. Trimming left V 4 bases short and J 5 bases short, with 12 bases between. CDR3 DNA: TGCGCCAGCAGCCTACACGGCCAGACTGAAGCTTTCTTT. This sequence encodes CASSLHGQTEAFF.

This clone was observed many times. Other DNA sequences in this specimen translate into the identical CDR3. J is TRBJ1-1 and V is TRBV27; no definite D call. CDR3 length equals 12 residues. V lost 6 bases and J lost 1, with 6 bases in between. Germline loops: CDR1 MNHEY, CDR2 SMNVEV (reference sequence). Written as DNA, the CDR3 is TGTGCCAGCAGCACAGCGAACACTGAAGCTTTCTTT. Amino acids: CASSTANTEAFF.